This T cell receptor (beta chain) was sequenced in a study of blood T cell repertoires in COVID-19. Study background: Researchers got acute and convalescent COVID-19 samples from the United States, Italy and Spain. PBMCs, B-cell-depleted T cells, or T cells provided the cDNA or gDNA that made up the material.

V trimming: 4 bases; J trimming: 3 bases; junction bases outside the gene matches: 14. Germline V lookup: CDR1 SGHDT, CDR2 YYEEEE. CDR3 size: 18 residues. As handled by the study authors: Nucleated cell number was recorded as an estimate derived from reference gene primer amplification. Clones were sequenced by immunoSEQ multiplex PCR, and TCRdb holds only the in-frame ones, with some missing. V and J calls and clone size are as listed in that table; D and trimming were resolved from the DNA. The table records approximately 280,000 clones, over 75% of them present only once. There are a few counts of this clone.

Sequenced sample: peripheral blood. The chain recombines TRBV5-6 with TRBJ1-4; 8 nucleotides agree with TRBD1. The source is a man aged 18 to 29 with active or convalescent COVID-19. CDR3 bases: TGTGCCAGCAGCCCCCAACCCGGACAGGGAGGTTCTAATGAAAAACTGTTTTTT. This codes for CASSPQPGQGGSNEKLFF. Filled out from reference TRBV5-6 and TRBJ1-4, the complete variable domain reads DAGVTQSPTHLIKTRGQQVTLRCSPKSGHDTVSWYQQALGQGPQFIFQYYEEEERQRGNFPDRFSGHQFPNYSSELNVNALLLGDSALYLCASSPQPGQGGSNEKLFFGSGTQLSVL.